This record covers a single TCR beta chain. The data are from a study of low-dose radiotherapy and immunotherapy resistance in tumors. Overall study: Every six weeks patients received intravenous ipilimumab 1 mg/kg, and every two weeks they received intravenous nivolumab 240 mg.

First-strand cDNA relied on TRAV- and TRBV-specific primers spanning alpha and beta chains. The authors ran 15 to 20 PCR cycles to amplify TCRs with a constant-region primer and V-primer adapter. One entry per CDR3 protein, called by TCRdb with MiXCR from the reads. The table has approximately 14,000 distinct CDR3 sequences, 45% to 55% seen once; the top ten hold about 4%. Each eligible patient had an advanced solid tumor, and these tumors lacked tumor-infiltrating lymphocytes. The clonotype comes from a human donor with advanced metastatic prostate, ovarian, gallbladder or colorectal cancer (not recorded which). This table probably holds off-target reads from a library built for another chain.

The CDR3 region is CASSRRNTEAFF. CDR3 DNA sequence: TGTGCCAGCAGCAGAAGGAACACTGAAGCTTTCTTT. The V call is TRBV7-1, the J call TRBJ1-1; D is uncertain. TRBV7-1 is assigned to the ORF class and has an uncertain function. This CDR3 is 12 amino acids long. V shed 5 bases and J shed 1 base, with 5 bases lying between them.